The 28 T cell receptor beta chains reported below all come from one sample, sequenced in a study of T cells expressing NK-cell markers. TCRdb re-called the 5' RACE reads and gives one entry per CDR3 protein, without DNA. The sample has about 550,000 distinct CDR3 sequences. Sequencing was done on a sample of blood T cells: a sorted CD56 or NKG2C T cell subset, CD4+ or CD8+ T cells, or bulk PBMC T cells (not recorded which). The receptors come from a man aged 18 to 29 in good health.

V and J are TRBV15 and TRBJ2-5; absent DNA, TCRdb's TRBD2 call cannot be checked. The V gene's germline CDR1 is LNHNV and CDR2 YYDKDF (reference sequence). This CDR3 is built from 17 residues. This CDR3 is CATSRDKGTSVFETQYF.

The CDR3 here is CASRTGGTDRNQPQHF. The chain links TRBV6-5 to TRBJ1-5; the TCRdb D gene call, TRBD1, has no DNA to confirm it. Per germline, CDR1 MNHEY and CDR2 SVGAGI. The CDR3 is 16 amino acids.

The chain's CDR3 is CASSLRQGNDEQFF. The rearrangement links TRBV12-3 or TRBV12-4 to TRBJ2-1; with no DNA, the TCRdb D assignment of TRBD1 cannot be verified. CDR3 length: 14 residues.

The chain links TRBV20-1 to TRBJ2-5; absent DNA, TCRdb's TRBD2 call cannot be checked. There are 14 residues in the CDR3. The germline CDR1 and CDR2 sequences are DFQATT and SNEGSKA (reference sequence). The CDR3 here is CSAKRLAGQETQYF.

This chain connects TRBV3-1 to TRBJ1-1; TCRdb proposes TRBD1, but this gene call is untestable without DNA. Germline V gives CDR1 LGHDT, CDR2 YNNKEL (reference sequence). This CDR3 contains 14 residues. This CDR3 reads CASSQHTGGTEAFF.

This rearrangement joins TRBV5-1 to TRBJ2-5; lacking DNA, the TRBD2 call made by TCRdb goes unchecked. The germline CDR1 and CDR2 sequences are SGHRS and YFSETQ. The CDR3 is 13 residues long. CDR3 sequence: CASSYNSEGHQYF.

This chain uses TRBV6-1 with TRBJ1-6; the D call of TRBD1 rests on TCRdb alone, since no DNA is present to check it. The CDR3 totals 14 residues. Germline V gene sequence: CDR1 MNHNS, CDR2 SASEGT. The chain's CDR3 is CASSEVRGRSPLHF.

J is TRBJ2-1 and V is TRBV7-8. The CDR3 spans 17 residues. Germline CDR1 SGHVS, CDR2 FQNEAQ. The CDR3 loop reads CASSLALVQSSYNEQFF.

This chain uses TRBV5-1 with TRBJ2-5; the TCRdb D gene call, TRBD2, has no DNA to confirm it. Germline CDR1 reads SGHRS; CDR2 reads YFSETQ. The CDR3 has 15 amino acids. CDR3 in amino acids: CASGRAGRTQETQYF. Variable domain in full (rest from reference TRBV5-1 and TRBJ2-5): KAGVTQTPRYLIKTRGQQVTLSCSPISGHRSVSWYQQTPGQGLQFLFEYFSETQRNKGNFPGRFSGRQFSNSRSEMNVSTLELGDSALYLCASGRAGRTQETQYFGPGTRLLVL.

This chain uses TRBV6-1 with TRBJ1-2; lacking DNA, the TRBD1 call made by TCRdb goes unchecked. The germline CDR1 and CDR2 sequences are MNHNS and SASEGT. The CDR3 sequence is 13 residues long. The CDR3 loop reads CASSQTGNYGYTF.

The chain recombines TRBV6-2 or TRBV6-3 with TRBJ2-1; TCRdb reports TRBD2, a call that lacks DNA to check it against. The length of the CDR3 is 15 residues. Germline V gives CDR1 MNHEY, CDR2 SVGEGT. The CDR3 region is CASSLLAEGGNEQFF.

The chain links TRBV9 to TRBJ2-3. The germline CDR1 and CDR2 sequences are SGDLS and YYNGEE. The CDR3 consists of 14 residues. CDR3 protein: CASTEREFSDTQYF.

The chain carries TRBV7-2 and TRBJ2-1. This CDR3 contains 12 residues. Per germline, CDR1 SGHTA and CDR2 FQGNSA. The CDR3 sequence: CASSVGIGEQFF.

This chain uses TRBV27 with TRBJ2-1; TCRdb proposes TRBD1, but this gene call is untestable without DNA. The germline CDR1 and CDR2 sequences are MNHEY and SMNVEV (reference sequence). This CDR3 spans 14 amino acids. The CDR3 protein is CASIKRGGIDEQFF.

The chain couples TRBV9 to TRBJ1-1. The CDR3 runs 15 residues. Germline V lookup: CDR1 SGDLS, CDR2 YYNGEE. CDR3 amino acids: CASSVATGVGTEAFF.

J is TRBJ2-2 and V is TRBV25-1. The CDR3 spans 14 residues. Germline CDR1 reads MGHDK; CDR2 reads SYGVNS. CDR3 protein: CASSGPRNTGELFF.

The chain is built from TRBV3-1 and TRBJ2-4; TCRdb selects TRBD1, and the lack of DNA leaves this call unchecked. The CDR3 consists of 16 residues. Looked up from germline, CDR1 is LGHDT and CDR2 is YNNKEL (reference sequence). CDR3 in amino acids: CASSPWEWGTKNIQYF.

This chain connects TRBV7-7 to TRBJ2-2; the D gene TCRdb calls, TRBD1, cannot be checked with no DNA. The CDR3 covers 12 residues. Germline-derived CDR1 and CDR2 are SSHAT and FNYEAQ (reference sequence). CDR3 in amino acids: CASRGRAGELFF. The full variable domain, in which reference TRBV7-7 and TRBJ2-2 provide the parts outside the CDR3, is GAGVSQSPRYKVTKRGQDVTLRCDPISSHATLYWYQQALGQGPEFLTYFNYEAQPDKSGLPSDRFSAERPEGSISTLTIQRTEQRDSAMYRCASRGRAGELFFGEGSRLTVL.

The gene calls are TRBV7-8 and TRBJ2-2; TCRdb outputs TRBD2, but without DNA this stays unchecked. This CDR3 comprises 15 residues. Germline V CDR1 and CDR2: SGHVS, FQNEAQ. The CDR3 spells CASTWDSMNTGELFF.

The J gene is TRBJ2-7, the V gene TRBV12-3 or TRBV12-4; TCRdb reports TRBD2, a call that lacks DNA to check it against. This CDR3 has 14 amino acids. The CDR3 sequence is CASSFSSLDREQYF.

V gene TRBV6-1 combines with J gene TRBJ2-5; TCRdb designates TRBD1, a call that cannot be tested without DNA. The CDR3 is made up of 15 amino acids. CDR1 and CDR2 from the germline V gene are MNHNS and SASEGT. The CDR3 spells CASSTGTGSQETQYF.

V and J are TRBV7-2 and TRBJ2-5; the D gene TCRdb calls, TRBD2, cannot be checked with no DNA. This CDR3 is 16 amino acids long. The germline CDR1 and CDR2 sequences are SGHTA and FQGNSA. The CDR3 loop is CASSLVQREGQETQYF.

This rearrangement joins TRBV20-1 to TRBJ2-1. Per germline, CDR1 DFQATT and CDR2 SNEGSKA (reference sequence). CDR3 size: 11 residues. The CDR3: CSAPTRDEQFF.

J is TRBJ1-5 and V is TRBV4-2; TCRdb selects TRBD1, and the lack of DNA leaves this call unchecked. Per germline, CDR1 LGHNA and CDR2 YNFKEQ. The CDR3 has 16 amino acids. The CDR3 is CASSQVQGADNQPQHF.

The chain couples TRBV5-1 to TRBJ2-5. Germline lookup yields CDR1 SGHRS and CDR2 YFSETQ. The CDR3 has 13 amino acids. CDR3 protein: CASSSRGIETQYF.

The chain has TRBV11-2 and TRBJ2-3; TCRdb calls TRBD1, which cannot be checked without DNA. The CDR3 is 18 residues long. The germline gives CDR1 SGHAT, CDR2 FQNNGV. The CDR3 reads CASSSLQGRWASTDTQYF.

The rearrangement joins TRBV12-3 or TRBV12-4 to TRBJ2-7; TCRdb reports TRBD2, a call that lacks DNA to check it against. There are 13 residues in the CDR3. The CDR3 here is CASSPDGLAEHYF.

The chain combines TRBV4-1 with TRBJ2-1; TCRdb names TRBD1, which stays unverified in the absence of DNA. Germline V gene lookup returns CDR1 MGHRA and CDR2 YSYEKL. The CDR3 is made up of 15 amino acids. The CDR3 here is CASSSPHRGGNEQFF.